This T cell receptor (beta chain) is drawn from a study of shared clonotypes between healthy human individuals. TCRdb's copy holds only in-frame clones and misses some; the assay was immunoSEQ multiplex PCR. The sample yields around 1.6 million clones, 95% to 99% seen once. This CDR3 comprises 15 residues. V lost 1 base, J lost 7 bases, and 19 bases lay in between. CDR1 SQVTM and CDR2 ANQGSEA come from the germline V gene. The chain recombines TRBV29-1 with TRBJ1-1; D unclear. This TCR was sampled from a young man in good health. Sequencing used naive CD4+ T cells sorted from blood. The subset here: CD45RA+ positively selected. DNA for the CDR3: TGCAGCGTTGAAGCTTTCAGGATAGGGTCGGATGAAGCTTTCTTT. The encoded protein is CSVEAFRIGSDEAFF.